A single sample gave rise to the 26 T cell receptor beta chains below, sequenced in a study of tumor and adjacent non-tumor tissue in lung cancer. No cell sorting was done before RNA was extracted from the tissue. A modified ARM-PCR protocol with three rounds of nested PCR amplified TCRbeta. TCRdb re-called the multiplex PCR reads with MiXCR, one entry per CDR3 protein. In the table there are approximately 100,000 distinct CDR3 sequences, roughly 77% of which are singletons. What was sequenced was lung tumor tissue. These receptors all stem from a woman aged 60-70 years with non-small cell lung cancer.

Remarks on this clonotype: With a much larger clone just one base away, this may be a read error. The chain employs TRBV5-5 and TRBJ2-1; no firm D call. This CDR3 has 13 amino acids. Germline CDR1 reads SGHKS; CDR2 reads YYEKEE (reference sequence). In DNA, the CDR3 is TGTGCCAGCAGCTTTGCGGTTCTAGAAACGGTGTCCTTC. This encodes CASSFAVLETVSF.

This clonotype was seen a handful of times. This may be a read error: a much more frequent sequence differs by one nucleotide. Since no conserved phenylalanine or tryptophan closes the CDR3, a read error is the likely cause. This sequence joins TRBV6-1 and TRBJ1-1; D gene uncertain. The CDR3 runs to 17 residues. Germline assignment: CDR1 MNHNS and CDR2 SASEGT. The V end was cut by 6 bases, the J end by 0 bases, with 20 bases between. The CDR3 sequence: CASRKGQASSMNTEAFY. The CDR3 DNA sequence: TGTGCCAGCAGGAAAGGGCAGGCCTCAAGCATGAACACTGAAGCTTTCTAT.

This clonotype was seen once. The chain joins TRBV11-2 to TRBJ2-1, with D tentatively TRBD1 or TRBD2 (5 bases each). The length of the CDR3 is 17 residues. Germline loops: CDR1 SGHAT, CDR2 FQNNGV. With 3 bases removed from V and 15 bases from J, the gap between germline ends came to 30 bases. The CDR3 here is CASSLGRQTSSYNELFF. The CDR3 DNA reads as TGTGCCAGCAGCTTGGGGAGACAGACCAGCTCCTACAATGAGTTGTTCTTC.

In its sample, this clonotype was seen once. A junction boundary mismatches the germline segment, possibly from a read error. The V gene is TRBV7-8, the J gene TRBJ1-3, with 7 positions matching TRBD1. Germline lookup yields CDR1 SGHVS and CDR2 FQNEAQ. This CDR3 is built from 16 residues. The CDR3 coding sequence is TGTTCCAGCAGCTTAGTCAGGGGGTCCTCTGGAAACACCATATATTTT. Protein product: CSSSLVRGSSGNTIYF.

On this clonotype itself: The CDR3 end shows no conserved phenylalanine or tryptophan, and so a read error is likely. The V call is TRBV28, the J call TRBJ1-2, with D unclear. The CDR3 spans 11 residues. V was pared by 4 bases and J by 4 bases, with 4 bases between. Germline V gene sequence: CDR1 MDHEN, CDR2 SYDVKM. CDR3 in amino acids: CASSYIYGYTS. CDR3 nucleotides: TGTGCCAGCAGTTACATCTATGGCTACACCTCC.

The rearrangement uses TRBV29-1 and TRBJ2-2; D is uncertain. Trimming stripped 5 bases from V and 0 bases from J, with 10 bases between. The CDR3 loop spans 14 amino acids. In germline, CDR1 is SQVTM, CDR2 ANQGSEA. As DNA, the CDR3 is TGCAGCGTTACAAGGATAGCGAACACCGGGGAGCTGTTTTTT. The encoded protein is CSVTRIANTGELFF.

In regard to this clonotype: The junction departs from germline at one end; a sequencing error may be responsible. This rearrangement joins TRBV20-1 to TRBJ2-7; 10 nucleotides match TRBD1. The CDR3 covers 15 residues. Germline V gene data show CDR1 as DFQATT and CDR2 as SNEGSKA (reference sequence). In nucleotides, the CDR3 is TGCCGTGCCCCATGCGACAGGGGGCACTCCTACGAGCAGTACTTC. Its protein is CRAPCDRGHSYEQYF.

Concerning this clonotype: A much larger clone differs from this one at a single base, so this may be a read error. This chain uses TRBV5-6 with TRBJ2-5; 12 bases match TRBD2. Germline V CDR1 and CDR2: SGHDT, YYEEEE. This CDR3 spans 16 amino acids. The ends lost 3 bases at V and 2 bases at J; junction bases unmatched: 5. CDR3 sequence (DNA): TGTGCCAGCAGCTGGAGTCTAGCGGGAGGGCAAGAGACCCAGTACTTC. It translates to CASSWSLAGGQETQYF. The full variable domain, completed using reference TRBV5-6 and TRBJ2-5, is DAGVTQSPTHLIKTRGQQVTLRCSPKSGHDTVSWYQQALGQGPQFIFQYYEEEERQRGNFPDRFSGHQFPNYSSELNVNALLLGDSALYLCASSWSLAGGQETQYFGPGTRLLVL.

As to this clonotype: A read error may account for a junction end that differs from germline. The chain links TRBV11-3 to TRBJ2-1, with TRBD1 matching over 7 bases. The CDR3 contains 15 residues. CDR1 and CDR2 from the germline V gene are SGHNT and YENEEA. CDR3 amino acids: CANSLGQSAYDEQFF. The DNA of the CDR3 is TGTGCCAACAGCTTGGGACAGTCGGCCTACGATGAGCAGTTCTTC.

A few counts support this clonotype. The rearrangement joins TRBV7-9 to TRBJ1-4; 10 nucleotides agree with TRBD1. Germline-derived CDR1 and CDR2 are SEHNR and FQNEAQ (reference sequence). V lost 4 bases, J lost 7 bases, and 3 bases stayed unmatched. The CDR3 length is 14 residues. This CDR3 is CASSSGQGIEKLFF. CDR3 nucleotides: TGTGCCAGCAGCTCGGGACAGGGGATTGAAAAACTGTTTTTT.

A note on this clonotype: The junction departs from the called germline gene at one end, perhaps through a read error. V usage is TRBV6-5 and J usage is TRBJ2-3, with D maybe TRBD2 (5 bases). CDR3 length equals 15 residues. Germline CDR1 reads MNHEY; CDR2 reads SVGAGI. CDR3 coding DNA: TGTGCCAGCAATGTAGTGGGATCTAGCACAGATACACAGTATTTT. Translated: CASNVVGSSTDTQYF.

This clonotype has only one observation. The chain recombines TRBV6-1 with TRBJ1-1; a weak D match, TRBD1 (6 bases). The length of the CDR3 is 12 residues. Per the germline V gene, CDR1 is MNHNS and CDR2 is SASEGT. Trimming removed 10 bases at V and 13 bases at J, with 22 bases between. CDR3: CATQTSVGGLFF. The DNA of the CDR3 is TGTGCCACCCAAACGTCGGTAGGGGGACTTTTCTTT.

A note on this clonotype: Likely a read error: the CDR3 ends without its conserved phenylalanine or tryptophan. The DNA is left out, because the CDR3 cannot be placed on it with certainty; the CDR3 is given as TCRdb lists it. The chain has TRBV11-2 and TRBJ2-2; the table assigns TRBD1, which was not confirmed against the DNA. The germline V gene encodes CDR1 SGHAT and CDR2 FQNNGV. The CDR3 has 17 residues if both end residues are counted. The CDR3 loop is CASSSPQGGRNTGELLL.

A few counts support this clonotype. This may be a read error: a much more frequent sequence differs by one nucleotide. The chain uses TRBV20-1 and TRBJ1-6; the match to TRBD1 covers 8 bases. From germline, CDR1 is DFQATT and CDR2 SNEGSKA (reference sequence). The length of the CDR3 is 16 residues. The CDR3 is CSVRDLSRQGNSPLHF. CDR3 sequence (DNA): TGCAGTGTTAGAGATTTATCCAGACAGGGGAATTCACCCCTCCACTTT.

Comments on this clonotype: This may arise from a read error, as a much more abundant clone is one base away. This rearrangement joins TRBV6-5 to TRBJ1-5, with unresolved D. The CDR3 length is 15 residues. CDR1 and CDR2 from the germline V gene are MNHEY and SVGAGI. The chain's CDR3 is CASSYSSKMDQSQHF. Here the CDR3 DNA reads TGTGCCAGCAGTTACTCTTCGAAAATGGATCAGTCCCAGCATTTT.

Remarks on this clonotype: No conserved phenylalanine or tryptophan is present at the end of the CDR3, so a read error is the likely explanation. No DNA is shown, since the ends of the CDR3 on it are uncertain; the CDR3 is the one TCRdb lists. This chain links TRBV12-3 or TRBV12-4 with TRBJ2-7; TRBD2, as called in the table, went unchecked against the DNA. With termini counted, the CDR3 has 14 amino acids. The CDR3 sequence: CASSWRGTLNEQYS.

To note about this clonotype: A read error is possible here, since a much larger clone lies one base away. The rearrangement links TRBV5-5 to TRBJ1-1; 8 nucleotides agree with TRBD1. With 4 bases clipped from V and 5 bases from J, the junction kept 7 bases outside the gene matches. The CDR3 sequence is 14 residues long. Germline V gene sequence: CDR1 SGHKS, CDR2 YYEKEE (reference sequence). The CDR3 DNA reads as TGTGCCAGCAGCCCCGGACAGGGCGATACTGAAGCTTTCTTT. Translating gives CASSPGQGDTEAFF.

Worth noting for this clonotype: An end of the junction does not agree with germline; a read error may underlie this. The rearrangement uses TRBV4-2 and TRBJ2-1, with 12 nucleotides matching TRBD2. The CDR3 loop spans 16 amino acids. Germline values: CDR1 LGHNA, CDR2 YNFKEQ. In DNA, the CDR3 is TGTGTCAGCAGCCAATCAGGACTAGCGGGAAACAATGAGCAGTTCTTC. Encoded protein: CVSSQSGLAGNNEQFF.

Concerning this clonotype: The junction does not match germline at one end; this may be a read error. Here the CDR3 reads CASSMAGNTEAFF. The CDR3 nucleotides are TGCGCCAGCAGCATGGCCGGTAACACAGAAGCTTTCTTT. This chain connects TRBV5-1 to TRBJ1-1; D is ambiguous. The CDR3 has 13 amino acids. Per the germline V gene, CDR1 is SGHRS and CDR2 is YFSETQ.

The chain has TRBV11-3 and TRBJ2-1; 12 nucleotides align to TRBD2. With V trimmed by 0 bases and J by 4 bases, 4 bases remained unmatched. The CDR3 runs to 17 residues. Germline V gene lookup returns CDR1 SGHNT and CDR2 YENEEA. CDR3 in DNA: TGTGCCAGCAGCTTAGAGATGACTAGCGGGGGATACAATGAGCAGTTCTTC. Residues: CASSLEMTSGGYNEQFF.

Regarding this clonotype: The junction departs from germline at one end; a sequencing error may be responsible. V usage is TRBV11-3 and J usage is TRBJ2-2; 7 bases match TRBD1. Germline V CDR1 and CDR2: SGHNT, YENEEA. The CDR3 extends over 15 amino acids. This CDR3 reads CASSARDSNTEELFF. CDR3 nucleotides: TGTGCCAGCAGCGCTAGGGACAGCAACACCGAGGAGCTGTTTTTT.

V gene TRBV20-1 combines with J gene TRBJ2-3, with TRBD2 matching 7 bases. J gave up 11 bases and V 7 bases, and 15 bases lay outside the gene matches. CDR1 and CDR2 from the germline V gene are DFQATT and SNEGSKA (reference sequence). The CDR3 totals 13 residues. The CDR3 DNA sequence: TGCAGTGTCAAAGCGGGATACACAGTTATGCAGTATTTT. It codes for CSVKAGYTVMQYF.

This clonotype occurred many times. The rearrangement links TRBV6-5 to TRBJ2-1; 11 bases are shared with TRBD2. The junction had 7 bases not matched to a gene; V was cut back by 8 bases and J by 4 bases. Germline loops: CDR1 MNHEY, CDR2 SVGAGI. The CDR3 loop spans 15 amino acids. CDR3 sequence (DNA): TGTGCCAGCCGAAAACTAGCGGGGGTATACAATGAGCAGTTCTTC. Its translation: CASRKLAGVYNEQFF.

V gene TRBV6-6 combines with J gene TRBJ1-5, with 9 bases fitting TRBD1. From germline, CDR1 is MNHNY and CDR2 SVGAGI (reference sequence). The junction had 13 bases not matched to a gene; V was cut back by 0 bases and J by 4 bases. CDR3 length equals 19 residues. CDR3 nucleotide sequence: TGTGCCAGCAGTTACTCGAAGATGACAGGGGGAAGAGGGAATCAGCCCCAGCATTTT. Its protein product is CASSYSKMTGGRGNQPQHF.

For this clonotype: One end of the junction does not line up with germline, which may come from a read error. The CDR3 bases are TGTGTCAGCAACTACGACGGACAGTCTTATATTTCACCCATCCACTTT. Residues: CVSNYDGQSYISPIHF. V and J are TRBV11-1 and TRBJ1-6; a weak D match, TRBD1 (6 bases). The CDR3 is 16 residues long. Germline CDR1 SGHAT, CDR2 FQDESV (reference sequence).

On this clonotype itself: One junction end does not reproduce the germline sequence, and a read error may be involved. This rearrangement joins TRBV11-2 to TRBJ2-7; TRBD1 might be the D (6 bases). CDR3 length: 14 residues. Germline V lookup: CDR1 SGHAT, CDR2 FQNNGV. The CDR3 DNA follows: TGTGCCAGCAGCCCACAGGGAAGGGCCCACGAGCAGTGCTTC. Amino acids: CASSPQGRAHEQCF.